This T cell receptor (beta chain) is drawn from a study of read filtering for tumor transcriptome and immune sequencing. CDR1 is SGHTA, CDR2 FQGTGA, per germline. CDR3 size: 14 residues. V was cut by 6 bases and J by 2 bases, with 12 bases left in between. At least ten counts were recorded for this clonotype. Molecular barcoded adaptors covering alpha/delta and beta/gamma chains were used on approximately 400 ng RNA. TCRdb used MiXCR to reprocess the reads, holding one entry per CDR3 protein. This table holds 40,000 to 50,000 distinct CDR3 sequences, around 20% found once. The rearrangement uses TRBV7-3 and TRBJ2-3; D is possibly TRBD2 (6 bases). The sequenced sample was a population of CD138-negative cells sorted from bone marrow. The source is a donor aged 40 or older with multiple myeloma. The CDR3 DNA sequence: TGTGCCAGCAGACTAGCCATTGACACAGATACGCAGTATTTT. This encodes CASRLAIDTDTQYF.